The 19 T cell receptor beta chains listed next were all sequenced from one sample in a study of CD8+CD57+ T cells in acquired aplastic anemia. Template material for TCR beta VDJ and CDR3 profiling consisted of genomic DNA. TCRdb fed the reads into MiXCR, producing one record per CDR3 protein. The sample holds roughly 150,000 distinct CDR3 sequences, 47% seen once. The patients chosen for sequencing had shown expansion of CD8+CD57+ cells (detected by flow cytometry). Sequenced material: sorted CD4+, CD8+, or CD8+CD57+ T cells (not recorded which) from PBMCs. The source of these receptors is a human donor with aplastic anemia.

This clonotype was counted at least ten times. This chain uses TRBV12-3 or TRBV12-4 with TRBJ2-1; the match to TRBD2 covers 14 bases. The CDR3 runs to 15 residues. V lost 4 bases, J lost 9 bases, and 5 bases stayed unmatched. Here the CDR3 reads CASSSGTSGSIEQFF. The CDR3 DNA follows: TGTGCCAGCAGTTCCGGGACTAGCGGGAGTATTGAGCAGTTCTTC.

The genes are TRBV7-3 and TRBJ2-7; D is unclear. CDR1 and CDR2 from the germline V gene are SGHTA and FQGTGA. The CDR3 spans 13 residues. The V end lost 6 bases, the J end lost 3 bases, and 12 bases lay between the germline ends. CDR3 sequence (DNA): TGTGCCAGCAGTTCACCGGATTACTACGAGCAGTACTTC. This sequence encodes CASSSPDYYEQYF.

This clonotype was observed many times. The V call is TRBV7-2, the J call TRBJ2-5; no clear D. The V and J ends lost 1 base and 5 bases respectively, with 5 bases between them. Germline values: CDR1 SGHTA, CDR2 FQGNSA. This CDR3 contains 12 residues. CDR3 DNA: TGTGCCAGCAGCTTAGTTGAGGAGACCCAGTACTTC. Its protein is CASSLVEETQYF.

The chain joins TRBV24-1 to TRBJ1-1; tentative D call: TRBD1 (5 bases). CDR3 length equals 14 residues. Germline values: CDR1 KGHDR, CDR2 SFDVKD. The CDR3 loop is CPREEGPTVTEAFF. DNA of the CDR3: TGTCCAAGGGAGGAGGGACCCACCGTGACAGAAGCTTTCTTT.

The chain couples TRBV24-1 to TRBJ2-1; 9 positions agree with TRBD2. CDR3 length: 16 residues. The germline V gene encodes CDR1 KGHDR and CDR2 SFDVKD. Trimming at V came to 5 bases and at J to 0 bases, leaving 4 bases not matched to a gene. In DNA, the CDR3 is TGTGCCACCAGTGCTTTTAGCGGGAGCTCCTACAATGAGCAGTTCTTC. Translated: CATSAFSGSSYNEQFF.

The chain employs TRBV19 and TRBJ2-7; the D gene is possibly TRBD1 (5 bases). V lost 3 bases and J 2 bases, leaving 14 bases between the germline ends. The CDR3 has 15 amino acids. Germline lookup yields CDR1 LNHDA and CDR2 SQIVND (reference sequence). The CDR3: CASSMGPGGPYEQYF. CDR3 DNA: TGTGCCAGTAGTATGGGGCCCGGCGGCCCCTACGAGCAGTACTTC.

CDR3 nucleotide sequence: TGTGCCAGCATTTTTCAGGGGGCTGCAGATCAGCCCCAGCATTTT. This translates into CASIFQGAADQPQHF. V gene TRBV6-5 combines with J gene TRBJ1-5, with 8 nucleotides matching TRBD1. Germline CDR1 is MNHEY and CDR2 is SVGAGI. This CDR3 is 15 amino acids long. Losses at the gene ends were 7 bases for V and 5 bases for J; bases not matched to a gene: 10.

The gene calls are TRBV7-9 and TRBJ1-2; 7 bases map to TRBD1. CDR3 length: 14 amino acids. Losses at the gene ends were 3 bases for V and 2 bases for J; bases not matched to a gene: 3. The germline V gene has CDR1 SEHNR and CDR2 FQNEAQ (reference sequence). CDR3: CASSFGTANYGYTF. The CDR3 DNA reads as TGTGCCAGCAGCTTCGGGACAGCGAACTATGGCTACACCTTC.

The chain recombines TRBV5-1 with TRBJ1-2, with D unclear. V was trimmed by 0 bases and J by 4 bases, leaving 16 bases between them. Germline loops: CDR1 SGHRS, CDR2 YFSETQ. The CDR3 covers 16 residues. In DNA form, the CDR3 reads TGCGCCAGCAGCTTGGCCACGGGTGCCCTCCCCTATGGCTACACCTTC. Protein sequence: CASSLATGALPYGYTF.

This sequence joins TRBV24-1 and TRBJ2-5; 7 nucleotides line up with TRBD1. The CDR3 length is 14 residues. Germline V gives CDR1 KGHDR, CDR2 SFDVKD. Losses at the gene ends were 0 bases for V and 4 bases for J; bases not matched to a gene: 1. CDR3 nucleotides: TGTGCCACCAGTGATTTGAACAGGGGAGAGACCCAGTACTTC. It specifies CATSDLNRGETQYF.

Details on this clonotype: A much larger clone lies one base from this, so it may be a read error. The CDR3 sequence is CASSLDGGSSYEQYF. For the CDR3, the DNA is TGTGCCAGCAGTTTAGATGGGGGCAGCTCCTACGAGCAGTACTTC. The chain links TRBV12-3 or TRBV12-4 to TRBJ2-7; TRBD1 is a possible D gene (6 bases). The CDR3 length is 15 residues. The V end was cut by 1 base, the J end by 0 bases, with 10 bases between.

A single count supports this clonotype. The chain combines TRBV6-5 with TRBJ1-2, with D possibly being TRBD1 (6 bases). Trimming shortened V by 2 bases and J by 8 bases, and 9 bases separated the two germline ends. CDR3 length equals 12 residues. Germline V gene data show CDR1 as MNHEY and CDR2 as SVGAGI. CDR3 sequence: CASSYTGYGYTF. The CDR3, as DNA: TGTGCCAGCAGTTACACAGGGTACGGCTACACCTTC.

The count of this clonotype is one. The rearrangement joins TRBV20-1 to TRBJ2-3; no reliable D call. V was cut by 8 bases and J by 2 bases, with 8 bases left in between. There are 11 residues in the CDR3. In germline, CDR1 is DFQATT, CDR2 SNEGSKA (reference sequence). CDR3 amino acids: CSIKYTDTQYF. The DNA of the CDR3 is TGCAGTATTAAATACACAGATACGCAGTATTTT.

As DNA, the CDR3 is TGTGCCACCAGTGATTTGCGGTACGGGAATACGCAGTATTTT. Translation gives CATSDLRYGNTQYF. This rearrangement joins TRBV24-1 to TRBJ2-3; D might be TRBD2 (5 bases). The V gene lost 0 bases and the J gene lost 7 bases, with 10 bases spanning the gap. The germline V gene encodes CDR1 KGHDR and CDR2 SFDVKD. The CDR3 sequence is 14 residues long.

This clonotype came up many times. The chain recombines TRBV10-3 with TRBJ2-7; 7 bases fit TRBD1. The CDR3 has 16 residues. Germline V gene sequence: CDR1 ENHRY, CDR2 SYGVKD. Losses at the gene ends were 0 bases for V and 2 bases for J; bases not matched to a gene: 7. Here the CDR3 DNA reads TGTGCCATCAGTGAGTCCCCGACAGGGCTAGCCTACGAGCAGTACTTC. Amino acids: CAISESPTGLAYEQYF.

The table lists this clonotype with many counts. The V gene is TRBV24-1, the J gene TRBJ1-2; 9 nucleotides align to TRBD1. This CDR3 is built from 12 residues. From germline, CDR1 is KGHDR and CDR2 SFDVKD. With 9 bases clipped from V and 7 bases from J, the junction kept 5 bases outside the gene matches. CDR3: CATLDRGRGYTF. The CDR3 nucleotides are TGTGCCACCCTGGACAGGGGACGTGGCTACACCTTC.

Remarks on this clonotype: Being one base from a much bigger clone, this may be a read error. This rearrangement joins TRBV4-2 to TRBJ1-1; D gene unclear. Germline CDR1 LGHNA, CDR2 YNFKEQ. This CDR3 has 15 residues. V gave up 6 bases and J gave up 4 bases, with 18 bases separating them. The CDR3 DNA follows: TGTGCCAGCAGACAGAGTCATAGCATGAGCACTGAAGCTTTCTTT. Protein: CASRQSHSMSTEAFF.

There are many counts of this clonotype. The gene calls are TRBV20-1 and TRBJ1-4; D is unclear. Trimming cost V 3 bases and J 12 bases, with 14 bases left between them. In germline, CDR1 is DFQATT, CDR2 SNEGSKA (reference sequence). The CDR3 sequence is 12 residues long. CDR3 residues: CSARPGPQELFF. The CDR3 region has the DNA TGCAGTGCTAGGCCCGGGCCGCAGGAACTGTTTTTT.

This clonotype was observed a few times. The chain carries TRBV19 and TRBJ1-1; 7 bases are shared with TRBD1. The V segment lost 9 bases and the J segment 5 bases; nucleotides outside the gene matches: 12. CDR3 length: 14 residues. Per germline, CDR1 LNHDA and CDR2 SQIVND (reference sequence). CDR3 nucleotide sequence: TGTGCCAGCGAGGTGACAGGGCGAGGTACTGAAGCTTTCTTT. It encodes CASEVTGRGTEAFF.